Given below is one TCR beta chain in context. A multiplex PCR was run with 60 Vbeta primers and 13 Jbeta primers. The assay was immunoSEQ multiplex PCR, and TCRdb's table has in-frame clones only and misses some. The listing contains some 200,000 clones. The record originates from a study of cytomegalovirus exposure and HLA in healthy donors. About the study: An analysis done earlier identified around 100 million unique TCR beta sequences from approximately 170 million T cells.

This CDR3 region has 12 residues. Trimming took 5 bases from V and 0 from J, leaving 5 bases between them. Looked up from germline, CDR1 is MDHEN and CDR2 is SYDVKM. The chain couples TRBV28 to TRBJ2-7; no definite D call. This clonotype was obtained from a girl between 2 and 10 years old in good health and CMV-seropositive. Sequencing was carried out using PBMCs. The chain's CDR3 is CASSPSSYEQYF. Here the CDR3 DNA reads TGTGCCAGCAGTCCTAGCTCCTACGAGCAGTACTTC.